This T cell receptor (beta chain) was observed in a study of radiotherapy plus CTLA-4 blockade in lung cancer. The study, taken as a whole, reports: Clones derived from tumor TCRs expanded in blood after radiotherapy plus ipilimumab.

Notes on this clone: The antigen is undetermined.

Repertoires were generated with immunoSEQ multiplex PCR, while TCRdb's copy carries only in-frame clones and drops some. The sample includes about 120,000 clones, approximately 80% of them seen just once. Looked up from germline, CDR1 is SQVTM and CDR2 is ANQGSEA. V was pared by 7 bases and J by 1 base, with 6 bases of the junction left unmatched. The CDR3 extends over 13 amino acids. The specimen was peripheral blood, collected from a patient treated with radiotherapy plus ipilimumab. The chain carries TRBV29-1 and TRBJ1-1; 7 bases line up with TRBD1. This TCR was sampled from a human donor with non-small cell lung cancer who had a partial response to radiotherapy plus ipilimumab. CDR3 region: CSGAGQRNTEAFF. For the CDR3, the DNA is TGCAGCGGGGCGGGACAGAGGAACACTGAAGCTTTCTTT.